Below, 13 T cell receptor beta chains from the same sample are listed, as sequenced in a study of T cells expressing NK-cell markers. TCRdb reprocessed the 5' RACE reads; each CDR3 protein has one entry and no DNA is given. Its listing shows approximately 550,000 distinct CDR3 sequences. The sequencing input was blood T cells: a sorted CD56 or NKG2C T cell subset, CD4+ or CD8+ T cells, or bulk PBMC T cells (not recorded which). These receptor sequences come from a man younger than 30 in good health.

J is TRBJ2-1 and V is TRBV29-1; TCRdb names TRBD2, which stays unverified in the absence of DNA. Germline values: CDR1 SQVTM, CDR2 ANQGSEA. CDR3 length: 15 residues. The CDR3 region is CSVLSAGLSHDEQFF.

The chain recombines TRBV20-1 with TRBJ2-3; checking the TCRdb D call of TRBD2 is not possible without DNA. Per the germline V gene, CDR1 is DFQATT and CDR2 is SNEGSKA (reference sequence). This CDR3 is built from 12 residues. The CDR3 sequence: CSASREGIAQYF.

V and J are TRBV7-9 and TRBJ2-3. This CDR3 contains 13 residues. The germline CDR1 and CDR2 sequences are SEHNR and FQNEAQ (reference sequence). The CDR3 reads CASRDSMPDTQYF.

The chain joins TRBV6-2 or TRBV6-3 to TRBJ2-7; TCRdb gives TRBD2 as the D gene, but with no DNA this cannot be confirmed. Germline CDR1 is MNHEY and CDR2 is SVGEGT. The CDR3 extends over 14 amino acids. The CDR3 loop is CASSYSFGGGEQYF.

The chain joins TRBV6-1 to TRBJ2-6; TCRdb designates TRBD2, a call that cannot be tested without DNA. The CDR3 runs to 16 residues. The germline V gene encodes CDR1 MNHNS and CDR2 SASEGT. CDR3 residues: CASRPGTFSGANVLTF.

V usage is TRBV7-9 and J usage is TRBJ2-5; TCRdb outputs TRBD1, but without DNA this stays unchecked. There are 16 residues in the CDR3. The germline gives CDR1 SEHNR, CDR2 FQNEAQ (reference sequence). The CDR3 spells CASSSPQGTGGETQYF.

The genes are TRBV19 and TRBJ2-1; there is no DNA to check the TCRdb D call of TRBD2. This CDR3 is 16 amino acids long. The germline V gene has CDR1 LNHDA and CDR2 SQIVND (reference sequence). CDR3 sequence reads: CASSIEGTSGRWGQFF.

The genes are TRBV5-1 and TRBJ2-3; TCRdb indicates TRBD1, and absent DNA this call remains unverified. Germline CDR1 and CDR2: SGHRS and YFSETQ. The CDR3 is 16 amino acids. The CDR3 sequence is CASKRNRVLGTDTQYF.

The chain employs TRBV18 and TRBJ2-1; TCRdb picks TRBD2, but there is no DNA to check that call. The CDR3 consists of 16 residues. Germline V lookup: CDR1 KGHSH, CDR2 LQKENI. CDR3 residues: CASSLTGTRTNNEQFF.

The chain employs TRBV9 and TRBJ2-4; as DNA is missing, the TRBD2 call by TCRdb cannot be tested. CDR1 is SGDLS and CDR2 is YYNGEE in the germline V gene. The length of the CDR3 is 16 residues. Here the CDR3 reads CASSVDGVGSKNIQYF. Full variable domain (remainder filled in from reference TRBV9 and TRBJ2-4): DSGVTQTPKHLITATGQRVTLRCSPRSGDLSVYWYQQSLDQGLQFLIQYYNGEERAKGNILERFSAQQFPDLHSELNLSSLELGDSALYFCASSVDGVGSKNIQYFGAGTRLSVL.

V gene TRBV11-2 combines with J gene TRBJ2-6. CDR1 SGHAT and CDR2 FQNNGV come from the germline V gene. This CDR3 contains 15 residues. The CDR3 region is CASTLWGSGANVLTF.

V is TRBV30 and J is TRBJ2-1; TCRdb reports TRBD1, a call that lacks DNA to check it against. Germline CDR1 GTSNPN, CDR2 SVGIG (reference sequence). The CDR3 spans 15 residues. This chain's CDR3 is CAWSLDSGPGNEQFF.

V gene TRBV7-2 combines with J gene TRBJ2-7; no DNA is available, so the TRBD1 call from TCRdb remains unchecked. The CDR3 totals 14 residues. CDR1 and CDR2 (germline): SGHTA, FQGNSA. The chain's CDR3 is CASSDGQGRYEQYF.